This TCR beta chain was profiled in a study of blood T cell repertoires in COVID-19. Whole-study context: Acute and convalescent COVID-19 specimens originated in the United States, Italy and Spain. T cells, B-cell-depleted T cells, or PBMCs provided the cDNA or gDNA that served as material.

The length of the CDR3 is 13 residues. V was shortened by 4 bases and J by 3 bases, with 9 bases between the two germline ends. The V gene's germline CDR1 is SQVTM and CDR2 ANQGSEA. Per the authors' pipeline: Reference gene primer amplification yielded estimated nucleated cell counts. Libraries were prepared by immunoSEQ multiplex PCR; TCRdb keeps only in-frame clonotypes and omits some of them. Clonal size and the V and J genes are those of that table, whereas D and trimming came from the DNA. The data hold 200,000 to 300,000 clones, with approximately 83% observed a single time. The sequenced material came from peripheral blood. The genes are TRBV29-1 and TRBJ1-4; no clear D gene. This TCR came from a woman aged 30 to 39 who had recovered from COVID-19. The CDR3 DNA reads TGCAGCGTTGCTAATTGGTCTAATGAAAAACTGTTTTTT. It specifies CSVANWSNEKLFF.